The 5 T cell receptor beta chains below come from one sample, sequenced in a study of OX40 agonist ivuxolimab in advanced cancers. TCRdb's copy holds only in-frame clones and misses some; the assay was immunoSEQ multiplex PCR. This sample has 55,000 to 70,000 clones, with around 83% found just once. Sequencing used CD4+ or CD8+ T cells sorted from blood, obtained in a trial of the OX40 agonist ivuxolimab. The receptors derive from an adult with an advanced solid tumor such as melanoma, head and neck, liver or kidney cancer.

The chain is built from TRBV9 and TRBJ2-2, with TRBD2 as a possible D gene (6 bases). V gave up 6 bases and J gave up 2 bases, with 11 bases separating them. Germline V lookup: CDR1 SGDLS, CDR2 YYNGEE. The CDR3 contains 14 residues. CDR3 DNA sequence: TGTGCCAGCAACCGACTAGGCAACACCGGGGAGCTGTTTTTT. It specifies CASNRLGNTGELFF.

CDR3 region: CASSEGTSGNTIYF. In DNA, the CDR3 is TGCGCCAGCAGTGAGGGAACCTCTGGAAACACCATATATTTT. The V call is TRBV5-1, the J call TRBJ1-3; D unresolved. The CDR3 extends over 14 amino acids. Germline V gene lookup returns CDR1 SGHRS and CDR2 YFSETQ. With 5 bases removed from V and 0 bases from J, the gap between germline ends came to 9 bases.

The chain has TRBV6-5 and TRBJ2-7, with D possibly being TRBD2 (6 bases). This CDR3 has 14 residues. V lost 2 bases to trimming and J lost 4 bases, with 12 bases between them. Germline V lookup: CDR1 MNHEY, CDR2 SVGAGI. The DNA of the CDR3 is TGTGCCAGCAGTTACGGGGGGAGGCTGTACGAGCAGTACTTC. This codes for CASSYGGRLYEQYF.

The chain couples TRBV6-6 to TRBJ1-1; TRBD1 aligns across 9 bases. Germline V gene lookup returns CDR1 MNHNY and CDR2 SVGAGI (reference sequence). V shed 5 bases, J shed 11 bases, and the junction held 12 bases outside the gene matches. CDR3 length equals 14 residues. The CDR3 region is CASSGGTGRGRAFF. CDR3 sequence (DNA): TGTGCCAGCAGTGGGGGGACAGGGCGCGGGAGGGCTTTCTTT.

The V and J genes are TRBV5-6 and TRBJ1-2, with 12 bases that match TRBD1. V dropped 4 bases and J dropped 8; count of bases not matched to a gene: 15. CDR1 is SGHDT, CDR2 YYEEEE, per germline. The CDR3 is 17 amino acids. CDR3 residues: CASSLPGQGASSGGYTF. The CDR3 DNA is TGTGCCAGCAGCCTTCCGGGACAGGGGGCCTCATCGGGAGGCTACACCTTC.